The clone carrying this T cell receptor beta chain was seen more than once but under ten times. Its antigen is currently unknown. This entry belongs to a study of vaccination effects on CD4 cells after COVID-19. Assay used: immunoSEQ multiplex PCR; TCRdb lists only in-frame clones, some missing. The sample has about 27,000 clones, 83% seen once. With the ViraFEST assay, the study expanded antigen-specific CD4+ T cells using viral peptide pools, then sequenced them. Researchers isolated CD4+ T cells once less than 13 days of culture had elapsed. Two doses of BNT162b2 or mRNA-1273 vaccine were administered to participants. The clonotype was recovered from a human donor who received a COVID-19 vaccine. Some clones in this sample may be carry-over from other donors' samples. Sequenced material: CD4+ T cells from PBMCs cultured with HCoV-NL63 spike peptides, taken after COVID-19 vaccination.

For the CDR3, the DNA is TGTGCCAGCTCACCGAACAGGGGGCAGGATGAGCAGTTCTTC. Residues: CASSPNRGQDEQFF. The chain couples TRBV18 to TRBJ2-1; 9 positions match TRBD1. This CDR3 has 14 amino acids. Germline V gene lookup returns CDR1 KGHSH and CDR2 LQKENI. The V and J ends lost 3 bases and 8 bases, in that order; junction bases with no gene match: 5.